Listed below are T cell receptor beta chains from one sample, sequenced in a study of identical twins. TCRdb ran MiXCR on the 5' RACE reads and lists one entry per CDR3 protein. The sample holds a few hundred thousand distinct CDR3 sequences; roughly 15% are singletons and the top ten take about 0.4%. These data also featured in a second study, about yellow fever vaccine responses in identical twins.

Sample: CD4+ T cells sorted from blood. These receptors originate from a woman between 18 and 29 years old in good health. Each CDR3 is given without its conserved first and last residue. Some rows mark clone size as missing; the rest say once, few, many or name a class of expanded clone.

V gene	J gene	clone size	CDR3 protein
TRBV11-2	TRBJ2-3	few	ASSLDVTSGRRGTQY
TRBV12-3/TRBV12-4	TRBJ2-1	few	ASIGVEKVQF
TRBV6-5	TRBJ2-1	NA	ASSYAGTGTDEQF
TRBV5-1	TRBJ2-1	few	ASSFLGSGFYNEQF
TRBV10-3	TRBJ2-1	NA	AITSRENNEQF
TRBV11-2	TRBJ2-7	NA	ASTPRLGAYEQY
TRBV12-3/TRBV12-4	TRBJ2-7	NA	ASSPQGLNEQY
TRBV5-1	TRBJ2-1	NA	ASNVRTDTFLDEQF
TRBV21-1	TRBJ2-2	few	ASSKTPGANTGELF
TRBV12-3/TRBV12-4	TRBJ2-3	NA	ASRPSGRRDTQY
TRBV27	TRBJ2-5	few	ASRVPLGTGQEAQY
TRBV2	TRBJ2-7	many	ASVMGRGLNEQY
TRBV3-1	TRBJ2-1	many	ASSHAGGGNEQF
TRBV28	TRBJ1-2	NA	ASSVGGKLYGYT
TRBV28	TRBJ1-1	few	ASSLTQGARTTEAF
TRBV19	TRBJ1-5	few	ASSGRVGNQPQH
TRBV5-1	TRBJ2-1	many	ASTLGEGPYNEQF
TRBV27	TRBJ2-7	few	ASRSLYEQY
TRBV6-5	TRBJ1-1	NA	ASSYQGAGGAMNTEAF
TRBV20-1	TRBJ2-7	NA	SARDPLGQGYEQY
TRBV11-2	TRBJ2-1	few	ASSLSQGGLNNEQF
TRBV11-2	TRBJ2-1	few	ASSLARWGVEQF
TRBV6-1	TRBJ2-1	NA	ASSERHEQF
TRBV7-9	TRBJ2-1	NA	ASSSGDSVYEQF
TRBV10-2	TRBJ2-7	few	ASSDGGNSYEQY